These T cell receptor beta chains were read from a single sample in a study of beta chain features in type 1 diabetes. This table comes from immunoSEQ multiplex PCR, and its TCRdb copy is limited to in-frame clones, with some not included. The sample includes about 320,000 clones, about 15% of them seen just once. Sequencing input: central memory CD4+ T cells from blood. The receptors come from a man younger than 40 in good health. Both conserved end residues are part of each CDR3. Each record gives: clone size, D gene, V gene, J gene, CDR3 DNA, CDR3 protein. A D gene is named only where the DNA matches it firmly. For some rows the clone size is stated as once, few or many, or as a class when expanded; others skip it.

many	.	TRBV30	TRBJ1-4	TGTGCCTGGAGTGTACGTAGAGGGGGAAGTGAAAAACTGTTTTTT	CAWSVRRGGSEKLFF
.	.	TRBV2	TRBJ1-5	TGTGCCAGCTCCTCGGGCAGGGCCAGCAATCAGCCCCAGCATTTT	CASSSGRASNQPQHF
few	TRBD2	TRBV5-4	TRBJ2-7	TGTGCCAGCGGCCGGGGAGGGGTGACCTACGAGCAGTACTTC	CASGRGGVTYEQYF
many	.	TRBV15	TRBJ2-6	TGTGCCACCAGCAGAGATCGACCATCTGGGGCCAACGTCCTGACTTTC	CATSRDRPSGANVLTF
.	.	TRBV5-1	TRBJ1-1	TGCGCCAGCAGCCCGACCCTGCGGGACCCAAGAGGGGGGGTGAACACTGAAGCTTTCTTT	CASSPTLRDPRGGVNTEAFF
few	.	TRBV6-5	TRBJ1-1	TGTGCCAGCAGTGCGAGGGAGGCTGAAGCTTTCTTT	CASSAREAEAFF
few	.	TRBV5-1	TRBJ1-1	TGCGCCAGCAGCTTGGGGATCGGGTCGGACACTGAAGCTTTCTTT	CASSLGIGSDTEAFF
many	TRBD1	TRBV9	TRBJ2-4	TGTGCCAGCAGCGTAGGGACAGGACAGAAACAGTACTTC	CASSVGTGQKQYF
many	.	TRBV18	TRBJ1-2	TGTGCCAGCTCACCGGTCGGACGGAGCTTCTATGGCTACACCTTC	CASSPVGRSFYGYTF
many	.	TRBV4-3	TRBJ2-7	TGCGCCAGCAGCCGAAGTTGGCCCGCCTACGAGCAGTACTTC	CASSRSWPAYEQYF
.	TRBD2	TRBV10-3	TRBJ2-7	TGTGCCATCAGTGGGGACCGCGGGGGGTTTGAGCAGTACTTC	CAISGDRGGFEQYF
few	.	TRBV15	TRBJ1-2	TGTGCCACCAGCCAGAGAGGCGGTTTCTATGGCTACACCTTC	CATSQRGGFYGYTF
.	TRBD1	TRBV7-8	TRBJ2-7	TGTGCCAGCAGAGGACAGGGGGCATCCTACGAGCAGTACTTC	CASRGQGASYEQYF
few	.	TRBV28	TRBJ1-4	TGTGCCAGCAGTCCCGGGGGGGCTAATGAAAAACTGTTTTTT	CASSPGGANEKLFF
.	.	TRBV10-3	TRBJ1-4	TGTGCCATCAGTGAGTCGGGCGGATCTAATGAAAAACTGTTTTTT	CAISESGGSNEKLFF
.	.	TRBV13	TRBJ1-5	TGTGCCAGCAGCTTAGCGGGGGTAGGAGCCCAGCATTTT	CASSLAGVGAQHF
many	.	TRBV10-3	TRBJ1-2	TGTGCCACCGAGGGGTCGGAAACAGGGTCCTATGGCTACACCTTC	CATEGSETGSYGYTF
.	TRBD1	TRBV7-7	TRBJ2-2	TGTGCTAGCCGACAGGGGTACACCGGGGAGCTGTTTTTT	CASRQGYTGELFF
.	TRBD1	TRBV4-3	TRBJ2-7	TGCGCCAGCAGCCATAATAGACAGGGCACCTACGAGCAGTACTTC	CASSHNRQGTYEQYF
many	TRBD2	TRBV19	TRBJ2-7	TGTGCCAGTAGCCCAGCGGGACGGACCTACGAGCAGTACTTC	CASSPAGRTYEQYF
.	TRBD1	TRBV7-3	TRBJ2-7	TGTGCCAGCAGCTTAAGTACAGGGGCAGGAGAGCAGTACTTC	CASSLSTGAGEQYF